The next 27 T cell receptor beta chains were all read from a single sample in a study of CD8 T cells in ankylosing spondylitis. TCRdb ran MiXCR on the 5' RACE reads and lists one entry per CDR3 protein. The sample holds 150,000 to 250,000 distinct CDR3 sequences, roughly 13% seen once. The sequenced sample consisted of blood, either unsorted or a sorted T cell fraction (not recorded which). These receptors were collected from a male donor with ankylosing spondylitis or in good health (not recorded which).

This clonotype was seen more than once but under ten times. The chain links TRBV3-1 to TRBJ1-2; possible D gene TRBD1, 5 bases. Germline V gene lookup returns CDR1 LGHDT and CDR2 YNNKEL (reference sequence). The CDR3 spans 15 residues. The V end lost 1 base, the J end lost 7 bases, and 16 bases lay between the germline ends. The CDR3 reads CASSQGLTAVPGYTF. The DNA of the CDR3 is TGTGCCAGCAGCCAAGGATTGACAGCCGTGCCTGGCTACACCTTC. The whole variable domain, remainder taken from reference TRBV3-1 and TRBJ1-2, is DTAVSQTPKYLVTQMGNDKSIKCEQNLGHDTMYWYKQDSKKFLKIMFSYNNKELIINETVPNRFSPKSPDKAHLNLHINSLELGDSAVYFCASSQGLTAVPGYTFGSGTRLTVV.

The chain has TRBV15 and TRBJ2-5; 13 nucleotides line up with TRBD2. The V gene's germline CDR1 is LNHNV and CDR2 YYDKDF (reference sequence). The CDR3 is 19 amino acids. J lost 1 base, V lost 3 bases, and 11 bases had no gene match. CDR3 region: CATSSSGLAGEPFQETQYF. CDR3 coding DNA: TGTGCCACCAGCAGTTCCGGACTAGCGGGAGAACCTTTCCAAGAGACCCAGTACTTC.

V is TRBV20-1 and J is TRBJ2-4; weak D call: TRBD2 (5 bases). V was pared by 6 bases and J by 5 bases, with 11 bases between. Germline CDR1 DFQATT, CDR2 SNEGSKA (reference sequence). This CDR3 region has 12 residues. CDR3 amino acids: CSARGIENIQYF. CDR3 coding DNA: TGCAGTGCCCGGGGAATAGAAAACATTCAGTACTTC.

Remarks on this clonotype: An end of the junction does not agree with germline; a read error may underlie this. The chain uses TRBV20-1 and TRBJ2-2; 14 bases align to TRBD2. The CDR3 spans 16 residues. CDR1 and CDR2 from the germline V gene are DFQATT and SNEGSKA (reference sequence). The CDR3: CCASRTSGGYTGELFF. The CDR3 bases are TGCTGTGCTAGCCGGACTAGCGGGGGGTACACCGGGGAGCTGTTTTTT.

The table lists this clonotype with many counts. V and J are TRBV7-9 and TRBJ2-2, with D uncertain. In germline, CDR1 is SEHNR, CDR2 FQNEAQ (reference sequence). The ends were cut back, 7 bases at V and 0 bases at J, with 15 bases in the middle. There are 16 residues in the CDR3. The CDR3 nucleotides read TGTGCCAGCACCACGGCCACCTTTACGAACACCGGGGAGCTGTTTTTT. It is translated as CASTTATFTNTGELFF.

The chain carries TRBV24-1 and TRBJ2-1, with D unresolved. The germline CDR1 and CDR2 sequences are KGHDR and SFDVKD. This CDR3 is built from 13 residues. Trimming left V 2 bases short and J 2 bases short, with 3 bases between. CDR3 sequence reads: CATSDSAYNEQFF. CDR3 nucleotide sequence: TGTGCCACCAGTGATTCTGCCTACAATGAGCAGTTCTTC.

This clonotype was counted only a few times. The chain has TRBV6-5 and TRBJ2-3; TRBD1 or TRBD2 may be the D gene (5 bases each). The CDR3 loop spans 17 amino acids. Trimming removed 3 bases from V and 1 base from J, with 17 bases in between. The germline V gene encodes CDR1 MNHEY and CDR2 SVGAGI. CDR3 DNA sequence: TGTGCCAGCAGTTATTCCCCCGGGGACGGTGGCACAGATACGCAGTATTTT. Protein sequence: CASSYSPGDGGTDTQYF.

The chain links TRBV7-6 to TRBJ2-1; 11 positions match TRBD2. CDR1 is SGHVS, CDR2 FNYEAQ, per germline. The CDR3 length is 19 residues. V lost 2 bases to trimming and J lost 0 bases; unmatched junction nucleotides: 9. This chain's CDR3 is CASSLYSSGRIPSYNEQFF. CDR3 nucleotide sequence: TGTGCCAGCAGCTTATACTCTAGCGGGAGGATCCCCTCCTACAATGAGCAGTTCTTC. The entire variable domain, with the rest obtained from reference TRBV7-6 and TRBJ2-1, is as follows: GAGVSQSPRYKVTKRGQDVALRCDPISGHVSLYWYRQALGQGPEFLTYFNYEAQQDKSGLPNDRFSAERPEGSISTLTIQRTEQRDSAMYRCASSLYSSGRIPSYNEQFFGPGTRLTVL.

The chain carries TRBV14 and TRBJ2-1; D assignment may be TRBD1 or TRBD2 (6 bases each). Trimming pared 4 bases from V and 8 bases from J, leaving 15 bases between. The CDR3 extends over 14 amino acids. Germline CDR1 is SGHDN and CDR2 is FVKESK. CDR3 protein: CASSPIAGGDEQFF. The CDR3 bases are TGTGCCAGCAGCCCCATTGCCGGGGGCGATGAGCAGTTCTTC.

This clonotype was counted only a few times. The chain couples TRBV4-1 to TRBJ2-1; D may be TRBD1 or TRBD2 (5 bases each). The CDR3 covers 12 residues. V lost 3 bases to trimming and J lost 14 bases, with 14 bases between them. The germline V gene has CDR1 MGHRA and CDR2 YSYEKL. This chain's CDR3 is CASSHSGTDEFF. DNA for the CDR3: TGCGCCAGCAGCCACTCAGGGACGGACGAGTTCTTC.

This clonotype was recorded a few times. The V and J genes are TRBV27 and TRBJ2-7, with no clear D. The CDR3 contains 12 residues. Trimming shortened V by 4 bases and J by 3 bases, and 7 bases separated the two germline ends. The germline gives CDR1 MNHEY, CDR2 SMNVEV (reference sequence). DNA of the CDR3: TGTGCCAGCAGTTCTACCGACTACGAGCAGTACTTC. Translated, it gives CASSSTDYEQYF.

This clonotype has just a few counts. CDR3 nucleotides: TGTGCCAGCACCCGAAGTCCCGGCTCAAATGAGCAGTTCTTC. Its translation is CASTRSPGSNEQFF. The chain is built from TRBV12-3 or TRBV12-4 and TRBJ2-1; D gene unclear. The CDR3 extends over 14 amino acids. Between the trimmed V and J ends, which lost 7 bases and 7 bases, there was a span of 17 bases.

This clonotype was detected many times. The chain employs TRBV7-2 and TRBJ2-1; TRBD2 aligns across 12 bases. Trimming at V came to 7 bases and at J to 7 bases, leaving 11 bases not matched to a gene. The germline V gene encodes CDR1 SGHTA and CDR2 FQGNSA. The CDR3 contains 16 residues. CDR3 bases: TGTGCCAGCACAACACTAGCGGGAGGCAATTGGAATGAGCAGTTCTTC. This translates into CASTTLAGGNWNEQFF.

This chain uses TRBV7-9 with TRBJ2-3, with D tentatively TRBD1 (6 bases). V was trimmed by 6 bases and J by 4 bases, leaving 14 bases between them. Germline assignment: CDR1 SEHNR and CDR2 FQNEAQ (reference sequence). The CDR3 covers 14 residues. The CDR3 here is CASSSTGYADTQYF. The CDR3 DNA reads TGTGCCAGCAGTTCTACAGGGTACGCAGATACGCAGTATTTT.

A single count supports this clonotype. V usage is TRBV9 and J usage is TRBJ1-1; the D is unclear. Trimming shortened V by 3 bases and J by 7 bases, and 13 bases separated the two germline ends. The CDR3 covers 13 residues. Looked up from germline, CDR1 is SGDLS and CDR2 is YYNGEE. The CDR3 loop is CASSAAEGGEAFF. Here the CDR3 DNA reads TGTGCCAGCAGCGCAGCGGAGGGTGGTGAAGCTTTCTTT.

This clonotype is labeled large (0.1 to 1%). V gene TRBV6-2 or TRBV6-3 combines with J gene TRBJ2-1; no firm D call. CDR3 length: 15 amino acids. Trimming cost V 2 bases and J 8 bases, with 16 bases left between them. Germline lookup yields CDR1 MNHEY and CDR2 SVGEGT. For the CDR3, the DNA is TGTGCCAGCAGTTACCCTACAATGGGTTCAGATGAGCAGTTCTTC. It is translated as CASSYPTMGSDEQFF.

A few counts support this clonotype. This chain joins TRBV4-1 and TRBJ1-1, with no clear D. Germline V gene lookup returns CDR1 MGHRA and CDR2 YSYEKL. The CDR3 spans 16 residues. V was pared by 3 bases and J by 6 bases, with 20 bases between. The CDR3: CASSHRGPGWEAEAFF. The CDR3 DNA reads as TGCGCCAGCAGCCACCGCGGGCCGGGGTGGGAGGCTGAAGCTTTCTTT.

This clonotype was found a few times. This chain uses TRBV7-6 with TRBJ2-7; 13 bases align to TRBD2. Trimming took 3 bases from V and 4 from J; bases not matched to a gene: 3. Germline CDR1 SGHVS, CDR2 FNYEAQ. The CDR3 is 15 amino acids. The CDR3 nucleotides read TGTGCCAGCAGCTTCGGGACTAGCGGGATGTACGAGCAGTACTTC. It is translated as CASSFGTSGMYEQYF.

Ten or more counts support this clonotype. V and J are TRBV4-1 and TRBJ1-5; the match to TRBD1 covers 9 bases. With V trimmed by 3 bases and J by 7 bases, 7 bases remained unmatched. The CDR3 has 15 residues. In germline, CDR1 is MGHRA, CDR2 YSYEKL. The CDR3 protein is CASSHPGQGNQPQHF. DNA of the CDR3: TGCGCCAGCAGCCACCCCGGACAGGGGAACCAGCCCCAGCATTTT.

V gene TRBV6-5 combines with J gene TRBJ2-1; D gene unclear. V gave up 2 bases and J gave up 7 bases, with 12 bases separating them. CDR3 size: 14 residues. Looked up from germline, CDR1 is MNHEY and CDR2 is SVGAGI. CDR3 coding DNA: TGTGCCAGCAGTTACGTAGCTGACGGAAATGAGCAGTTCTTC. The encoded protein is CASSYVADGNEQFF.

In this sample, this clonotype turned up many times. The V gene is TRBV5-1, the J gene TRBJ2-1, with 9 bases identical to TRBD2. In germline, CDR1 is SGHRS, CDR2 YFSETQ. The CDR3 runs 15 residues. Unmatched junction bases numbered 2, after V lost 2 bases and J lost 2 bases. CDR3 nucleotides: TGCGCCAGCAGCTTTAGCGGGAGCACCTACAATGAGCAGTTCTTC. It yields the protein CASSFSGSTYNEQFF.

The chain recombines TRBV7-8 with TRBJ2-7; D unresolved. Trimming shortened V by 3 bases and J by 5 bases, and 8 bases separated the two germline ends. Germline V CDR1 and CDR2: SGHVS, FQNEAQ. The CDR3 has 12 amino acids. The CDR3 DNA follows: TGTGCCAGCAGCTTTAACATTGACGAGCAGTACTTC. Protein product: CASSFNIDEQYF.

The rearrangement joins TRBV7-2 to TRBJ2-1; TRBD2 matches at 7 bases. The junction had 16 bases not matched to a gene; V was cut back by 8 bases and J by 3 bases. Germline V CDR1 and CDR2: SGHTA, FQGNSA. This CDR3 region has 17 residues. The DNA of the CDR3 is TGTGCCAGCTCGGGAGGCCCATACCTTCAGAACTACAATGAGCAGTTCTTC. The encoded protein is CASSGGPYLQNYNEQFF.

The chain recombines TRBV20-1 with TRBJ1-2; no clear D. The CDR3 loop spans 9 amino acids. CDR1 is DFQATT, CDR2 SNEGSKA, per germline (reference sequence). Trimming removed 0 bases at V and 12 bases at J, with 5 bases between. The CDR3 is CSAREAHTF. The CDR3 DNA is TGCAGTGCTAGAGAAGCACACACCTTC.

This clonotype was found a few times. The J gene is TRBJ2-3, the V gene TRBV14, with 11 positions matching TRBD2. Germline V gene lookup returns CDR1 SGHDN and CDR2 FVKESK. The trim removed 0 bases at V and 6 bases at J, leaving 17 bases unmatched. The CDR3 is 20 residues long. The CDR3 nucleotides are TGTGCCAGCAGCCAAGATTCCCCTCTCAAACTAGCGGGAGAGCGGGATACGCAGTATTTT. This encodes CASSQDSPLKLAGERDTQYF. Filled out from reference TRBV14 and TRBJ2-3, the complete variable domain reads EAGVTQFPSHSVIEKGQTVTLRCDPISGHDNLYWYRRVMGKEIKFLLHFVKESKQDESGMPNNRFLAERTGGTYSTLKVQPAELEDSGVYFCASSQDSPLKLAGERDTQYFGPGTRLTVL.

This chain connects TRBV7-9 to TRBJ2-1; D unresolved. CDR1 and CDR2 from the germline V gene are SEHNR and FQNEAQ (reference sequence). The CDR3 is 15 amino acids. Trimming took off 0 bases at V and 4 bases at J, with 10 bases between the two ends. The CDR3 DNA reads as TGTGCCAGCAGCTTAGCACGGGCGAATTACAATGAGCAGTTCTTC. Encoded protein: CASSLARANYNEQFF.

This clonotype showed up just a few times. The J gene is TRBJ2-7, the V gene TRBV7-6, with TRBD2 identical over 11 bases. CDR1 is SGHVS, CDR2 FNYEAQ, per germline. V dropped 5 bases and J dropped 5; count of bases not matched to a gene: 8. CDR3 length: 15 amino acids. CDR3 protein: CASSTPSGGMDEQYF. The CDR3, as DNA: TGTGCCAGCAGCACCCCTAGCGGGGGGATGGACGAGCAGTACTTC. Drawing the rest from reference TRBV7-6 and TRBJ2-7, the complete variable domain is GAGVSQSPRYKVTKRGQDVALRCDPISGHVSLYWYRQALGQGPEFLTYFNYEAQQDKSGLPNDRFSAERPEGSISTLTIQRTEQRDSAMYRCASSTPSGGMDEQYFGPGTRLTVT.